This T cell receptor beta chain was captured in a study of sequential checkpoint blockade in melanoma. Between the trimmed V and J ends, which lost 8 bases and 1 base, there was a span of 10 bases. The CDR3 spans 13 residues. Germline V CDR1 and CDR2: ENHRY, SYGVKD. Some clones are missing from TCRdb's copy, which holds only in-frame ones; the method was immunoSEQ multiplex PCR. Of about 5,700 clones in the sample, nearly 90% were seen once. The treatment denotes: randomized to nivolumab then ipilimumab (arm A) or the reverse (arm B). The input for sequencing was CD8+ T cells sorted from blood (inferred from file names), taken from a patient given nivolumab and ipilimumab in sequence. The J gene is TRBJ2-3, the V gene TRBV10-3; D gene ambiguous. The clonotype was recovered from a human donor with melanoma. DNA of the CDR3: TGTGCCATCTCCCTGCCGGGCACAGATACGCAGTATTTT. Translation gives CAISLPGTDTQYF.